A selection of T cell receptor beta chains follows, all from one sample in a study of long-term antiretroviral therapy in people with HIV. Libraries were prepared by immunoSEQ multiplex PCR; TCRdb keeps only in-frame clonotypes and omits some of them. Counted here are just over 35,000 clones, 82% occurring once; the ten biggest clones make up around 6.1%. The sample was unsorted PBMCs, taken 0.6 years after starting antiretroviral therapy. The receptor set was obtained from a man younger than 35 with HIV. The conserved cysteine and the conserved F or W are not part of the CDR3 here.

TRBJ2-3 TRBV5-1 ASSFQGNTDTQY
TRBJ2-7 TRBV18 ASSPRGPDEQY
TRBJ2-7 TRBV29-1 SVGQGGEQY
TRBJ2-7 TRBV4-2 ASSQDETGTYEQY
TRBJ2-7 TRBV7-9 ASSLDSSGTPYEQY
TRBJ2-7 TRBV6-5 ASSYRQTYEQY
TRBJ1-1 TRBV25-1 ASSERTVNTEAF
TRBJ2-7 TRBV29-1 SVATGGIYEQY
TRBJ1-4 TRBV4-3 ASSPETNEKLF
TRBJ2-7 TRBV10-3 AISGTGEYQQY
TRBJ2-2 TRBV28 ASTPGSANTGELF
TRBJ2-3 TRBV15 ATSRDGGTGTDTQY